Given below is one T cell receptor beta chain in context. Its matching antigen is unknown. This sample was included in a study of T-cell memory formation after mild COVID-19. General observations from the study: In pre-infection memory, a portion of responding clones appeared, which suggested that cross-reactive memory joined. Day 37-peaking second-wave clones had unconfirmed SARS-CoV-2 specificity. Among clones contracting day 15 to 85, CD4/CD8 was balanced, whereas later expanders leaned CD4+. Contracting CD4+ clones sat mainly in CM and EM; CD8+ in EMRA.

TCRdb reanalysed the 5' RACE reads using MiXCR and keeps one entry per CDR3 protein. The profile covers roughly 240,000 distinct CDR3 sequences, with roughly 16% appearing a single time and 22% taken by the ten largest. V lost 5 bases and J lost 1, with 11 bases in between. The CDR3 has 14 amino acids. Germline CDR1 reads SEHNR; CDR2 reads FQNEAQ (reference sequence). The chain couples TRBV7-9 to TRBJ1-1, with D unresolved. The sequence was collected from a man younger than 35 who had mild COVID-19 (a few samples of this study predate the infection). Cell type and time point are not known. The sample comprised PBMCs or a T cell subset sorted from them (not recorded which). The DNA for the CDR3 is TGTGCCAGCAGCCCACAGTCAGCGAACACTGAAGCTTTCTTT. It specifies CASSPQSANTEAFF.